One and the same sample provided the 8 T cell receptor beta chains below, sequenced in a study of monozygotic twins with inflammatory bowel disease. TCRdb reprocessed the 5' RACE reads and reports one entry per CDR3 protein, with no DNA. In total, the table holds 350,000 to 400,000 distinct CDR3 sequences. Sequenced input: blood. The receptors were gathered from a human donor with ulcerative colitis or Crohn's disease, or a healthy co-twin of an affected twin (not recorded which).

The chain joins TRBV7-9 to TRBJ1-3. CDR1 is SEHNR and CDR2 is FQNEAQ in the germline V gene (reference sequence). The length of the CDR3 is 12 residues. CDR3: CASSSLGNTIYF.

J is TRBJ1-5 and V is TRBV21-1; TCRdb designates TRBD1, a call that cannot be tested without DNA. TRBV21-1 is a pseudogene locus. This CDR3 is 17 amino acids long. The CDR3: CASSPDVQGAEDQPQHF.

This chain joins TRBV11-2 and TRBJ2-5; TCRdb calls TRBD2, which cannot be checked without DNA. The CDR3 extends over 18 amino acids. The germline V gene encodes CDR1 SGHAT and CDR2 FQNNGV. The CDR3 region is CPSSRTSGGLSYQETQYF.

The V and J genes are TRBV29-1 and TRBJ2-6. CDR3 size: 14 residues. From germline, CDR1 is SQVTM and CDR2 ANQGSEA. CDR3 sequence reads: CSVTKGSGANVLTF.

The chain has TRBV6-5 and TRBJ2-2; TCRdb designates TRBD1, a call that cannot be tested without DNA. The CDR3 covers 18 residues. Looked up from germline, CDR1 is MNHEY and CDR2 is SVGAGI. CDR3 amino acids: CASSYFPRRGARTGELFF.

The chain carries TRBV18 and TRBJ2-7. The V gene's germline CDR1 is KGHSH and CDR2 LQKENI. The CDR3 is 13 residues long. This chain's CDR3 is CASSPPDTYEQYF. The full variable domain, its missing parts supplied by reference TRBV18 and TRBJ2-7, is NAGVMQNPRHLVRRRGQEARLRCSPMKGHSHVYWYRQLPEEGLKFMVYLQKENIIDESGMPKERFSAEFPKEGPSILRIQQVVRGDSAAYFCASSPPDTYEQYFGPGTRLTVT.

The chain links TRBV3-1 to TRBJ1-3. This CDR3 spans 15 amino acids. Germline lookup yields CDR1 LGHDT and CDR2 YNNKEL (reference sequence). CDR3 protein: CASSQGRLGGNTIYF.

J is TRBJ2-1 and V is TRBV6-5; TCRdb selects TRBD2, and the lack of DNA leaves this call unchecked. The CDR3 runs to 18 residues. The germline CDR1 and CDR2 sequences are MNHEY and SVGAGI. The CDR3: CASSWLSGGAPPYNEQFF.